This is a list of T cell receptor beta chains from one sample in a study of T-cell memory formation after mild COVID-19. TCRdb recomputed calls from the 5' RACE reads with MiXCR, one row per CDR3 protein. The sample consists of just over 400,000 distinct CDR3 sequences, roughly a quarter of them appearing once. The sequencing sample was made of PBMCs or a T cell subset sorted from them (not recorded which). The receptors were gathered from an adult woman who had mild COVID-19 (a few samples of this study predate the infection). Cell type and time point are not known. CDR3s include the opening cysteine and the closing phenylalanine or tryptophan. A D gene is named only where the DNA matches it firmly. Some rows mark clone size as missing; the rest say once, few, many or name a class of expanded clone.

TRBJ2-7,TRBV20-1,-,-,CSANPHSNTYEQYF,TGCAGTGCTAACCCCCACTCAAATACCTACGAGCAGTACTTC
TRBJ2-7,TRBV7-9,few,-,CASSVETVLRGISYEQYF,TGTGCCAGCAGCGTAGAAACGGTTCTTCGCGGTATCTCCTACGAGCAGTACTTC
TRBJ1-6,TRBV21-1,-,-,CASRVGGQGSSYNSPLHF,TGTGCCAGCAGAGTAGGGGGGCAGGGAAGCTCCTATAATTCACCCCTCCACTTT
TRBJ2-3,TRBV12-3/TRBV12-4,few,TRBD2,CASSFDGGRADTQYF,TGTGCCAGCAGTTTTGATGGTGGGAGGGCAGATACGCAGTATTTT
TRBJ1-3,TRBV4-2,few,-,CASSQEWRGLLSGNTIYF,TGTGCCAGCAGCCAAGAGTGGCGGGGGCTCCTCTCTGGAAACACCATATATTTT
TRBJ2-3,TRBV19,once,-,CATHGGLLTGDTQYF,TGTGCCACCCACGGCGGACTCCTGACTGGGGATACGCAGTATTTT
TRBJ2-7,TRBV7-2,-,-,CASSLMVGGYEQYF,TGTGCCAGCAGCTTAATGGTTGGCGGATACGAGCAGTACTTC
TRBJ2-7,TRBV7-9,few,-,CASSANHSYEQYF,TGTGCCAGCAGCGCGAACCATTCCTACGAGCAGTACTTC
TRBJ1-5,TRBV5-5,-,-,CASSLVGGYQPQHF,TGTGCCAGCAGCTTGGTCGGGGGTTATCAGCCCCAGCATTTT
TRBJ2-1,TRBV14,many,-,CASSQLSAGDGEQFF,TGTGCCAGCAGCCAACTAAGCGCTGGGGATGGTGAGCAGTTCTTC
TRBJ2-5,TRBV12-3/TRBV12-4,few,-,CASSLDSFQETQYF,TGTGCCAGCAGTCTGGACAGCTTTCAAGAGACCCAGTACTTC
TRBJ2-1,TRBV12-3/TRBV12-4,-,TRBD2,CASTSGLAGSNEQFF,TGTGCCAGCACCTCAGGGCTAGCGGGAAGCAATGAGCAGTTCTTC
TRBJ2-1,TRBV30,-,TRBD2,CAWSVVVAGGYGDNEQFF,TGTGCCTGGAGTGTTGTCGTAGCGGGAGGGTATGGGGACAATGAGCAGTTCTTC
TRBJ2-1,TRBV6-6,few,TRBD2,CAIGGNEQFF,TGTGCCATCGGGGGGAATGAGCAGTTCTTC
TRBJ2-4,TRBV7-9,-,TRBD1,CASGHPTGNIQYF,TGTGCCAGCGGGCATCCGACAGGGAACATTCAGTACTTC
TRBJ1-1,TRBV4-2,many,-,CASSQDQAGKNTEAFF,TGTGCCAGCAGCCAAGATCAGGCAGGGAAGAACACTGAAGCTTTCTTT